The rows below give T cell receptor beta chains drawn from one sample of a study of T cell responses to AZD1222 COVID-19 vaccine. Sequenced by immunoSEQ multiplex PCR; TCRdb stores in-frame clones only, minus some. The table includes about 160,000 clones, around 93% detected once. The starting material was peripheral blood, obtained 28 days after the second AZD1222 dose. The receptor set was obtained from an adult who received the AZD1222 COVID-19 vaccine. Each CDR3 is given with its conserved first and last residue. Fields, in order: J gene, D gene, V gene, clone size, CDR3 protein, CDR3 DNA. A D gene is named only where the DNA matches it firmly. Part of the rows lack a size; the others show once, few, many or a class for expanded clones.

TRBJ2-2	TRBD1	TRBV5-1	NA	CASGTGDHGELFF	TGCGCCAGCGGGACAGGGGATCACGGGGAGCTGTTTTTT
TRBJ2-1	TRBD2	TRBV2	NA	CASTEGTSGSNEQFF	TGTGCCAGCACCGAGGGGACTAGCGGGAGTAATGAGCAGTTCTTC
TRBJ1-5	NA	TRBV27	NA	CASSLQGNNQPQHF	TGTGCCAGCAGCCTACAGGGTAACAATCAGCCCCAGCATTTT
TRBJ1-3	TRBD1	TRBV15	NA	CATTLDRAPGNTIYF	TGTGCCACCACCCTTGACAGGGCCCCTGGAAACACCATATATTTT
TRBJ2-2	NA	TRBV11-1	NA	CASSLARSGELFF	TGTGCCAGCAGCTTAGCGCGTTCCGGGGAGCTGTTTTTT
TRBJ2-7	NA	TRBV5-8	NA	CASFLGGHSYEQYF	TGTGCCAGCTTTTTGGGGGGGCATTCCTACGAGCAGTACTTC
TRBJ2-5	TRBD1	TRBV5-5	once	CASSGTGGAFQETQYF	TGTGCCAGCAGCGGAACAGGGGGCGCTTTCCAGGAGACCCAGTACTTC
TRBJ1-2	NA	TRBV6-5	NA	CASRLGENYGYTF	TGTGCCAGCAGGCTTGGGGAGAACTATGGCTACACCTTC
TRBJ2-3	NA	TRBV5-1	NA	CASSLEGAGTDTQYF	TGCGCCAGCAGCTTGGAGGGAGCGGGCACAGATACGCAGTATTTT
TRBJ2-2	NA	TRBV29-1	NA	CSVGSTGELFF	TGCAGCGTTGGTAGCACCGGGGAGCTGTTTTTT
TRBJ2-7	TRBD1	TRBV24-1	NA	CATSDPDRAYEQYF	TGTGCCACCAGTGACCCGGACAGGGCGTACGAGCAGTACTTC
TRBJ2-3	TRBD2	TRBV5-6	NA	CASSLKVPREPQDTQYF	TGTGCCAGCAGCTTGAAGGTCCCGCGGGAGCCTCAAGATACGCAGTATTTT
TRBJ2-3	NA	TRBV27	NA	CATRRADTQYF	TGTGCCACCAGGAGGGCAGATACGCAGTATTTT
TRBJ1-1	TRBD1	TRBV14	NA	CASSPIQGALNTEAFF	TGTGCCAGCAGCCCTATACAGGGGGCGTTAAACACTGAAGCTTTCTTT
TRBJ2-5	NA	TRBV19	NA	CASSLGSQETQYF	TGTGCCAGTAGTCTGGGTTCACAAGAGACCCAGTACTTC
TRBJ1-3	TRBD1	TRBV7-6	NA	CASSQGGDTIYF	TGTGCCAGCAGCCAGGGGGGGGACACCATATATTTT
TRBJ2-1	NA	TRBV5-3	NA	CARSLEGGGSYNEQFF	TGTGCCAGAAGCTTGGAGGGGGGAGGCTCCTACAATGAGCAGTTCTTC
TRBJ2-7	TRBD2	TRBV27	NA	CASSFTSGRTTYEQYF	TGTGCCAGTTCATTTACAAGCGGGAGGACCACCTACGAGCAGTACTTC
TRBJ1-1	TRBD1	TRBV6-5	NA	CASSPTGLREAFF	TGTGCCAGCAGTCCGACAGGGCTTAGGGAAGCTTTCTTT
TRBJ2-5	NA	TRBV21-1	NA	CASSKGGLADQETQYF	TGTGCCAGCAGCAAAGGGGGACTAGCGGACCAAGAGACCCAGTACTTC
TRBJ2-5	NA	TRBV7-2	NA	CASLRSTIQETQYF	TGTGCCAGCTTAAGGTCAACAATCCAAGAGACCCAGTACTTC
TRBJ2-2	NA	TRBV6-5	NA	CASFMRQGKTGELFF	TGTGCCAGCTTCATGCGGCAGGGGAAGACCGGGGAGCTGTTTTTT
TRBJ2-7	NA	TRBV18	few	CASSPLSTAYEQYF	TGTGCCAGCTCACCACTCTCGACAGCCTACGAGCAGTACTTC
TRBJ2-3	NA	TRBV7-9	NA	CASSLDDGTDTQYF	TGTGCCAGCAGCTTGGACGATGGCACAGATACGCAGTATTTT
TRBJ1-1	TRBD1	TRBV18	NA	CASSRGQGDTEAFF	TGTGCCAGCTCACGGGGACAGGGGGACACTGAAGCTTTCTTT
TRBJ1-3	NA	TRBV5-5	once	CASSLGAGAGNTIYF	TGTGCCAGCAGCTTGGGGGCCGGAGCGGGAAACACCATATATTTT
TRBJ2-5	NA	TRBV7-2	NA	CASSLQRYQETQYF	TGTGCCAGCAGCTTACAGAGATATCAAGAGACCCAGTACTTC
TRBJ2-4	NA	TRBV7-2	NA	CASSPGGLGGFLNIQYF	TGTGCCAGCAGCCCTGGGGGACTTGGAGGTTTTCTAAACATTCAGTACTTC
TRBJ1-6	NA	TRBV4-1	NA	CASSQESPGFLHF	TGCGCCAGCAGCCAAGAGTCCCCAGGGTTCCTCCACTTT
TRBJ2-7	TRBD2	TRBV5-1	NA	CASSLANRLAGTLNSSYEQYF	TGCGCCAGCAGCTTGGCCAACAGACTAGCGGGAACGCTTAACTCCTCCTACGAGCAGTACTTC
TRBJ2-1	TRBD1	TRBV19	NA	CASSVTGGPTYNEQFF	TGTGCCAGTAGTGTCACAGGGGGCCCTACCTACAATGAGCAGTTCTTC
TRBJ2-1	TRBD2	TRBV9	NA	CASSPRYLAEFYNEQFF	TGTGCCAGCAGCCCCCGGTATCTAGCGGAATTTTACAATGAGCAGTTCTTC
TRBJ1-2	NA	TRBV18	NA	CASSPGRVGVTPYGYTF	TGTGCCAGCTCACCTGGGAGAGTTGGCGTTACCCCTTATGGCTACACCTTC
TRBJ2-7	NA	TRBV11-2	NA	CASSLLGGGEQYF	TGTGCCAGCAGCTTGCTAGGGGGTGGCGAGCAGTACTTC
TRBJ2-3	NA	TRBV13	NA	CASSFDLGRRTDTQYF	TGTGCCAGCAGTTTTGATTTGGGACGGCGCACAGATACGCAGTATTTT
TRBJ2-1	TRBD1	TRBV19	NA	CASSTGGFGNEQFF	TGTGCCAGTAGTACAGGGGGTTTTGGGAATGAGCAGTTCTTC
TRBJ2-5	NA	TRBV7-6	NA	CASSPGPETQYF	TGTGCCAGCAGCCCCGGGCCAGAGACCCAGTACTTC
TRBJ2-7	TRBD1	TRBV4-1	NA	CASSQPRRDRGNEQYF	TGCGCCAGCAGCCAACCCCGGCGGGACAGGGGAAACGAGCAGTACTTC
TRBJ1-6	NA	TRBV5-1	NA	CASSGGSNSPLHF	TGCGCCAGCAGTGGGGGGTCTAATTCACCCCTCCACTTT
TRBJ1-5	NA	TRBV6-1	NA	CASSFEGTPQPQHF	TGTGCCAGCAGTTTCGAGGGGACACCTCAGCCCCAGCATTTT
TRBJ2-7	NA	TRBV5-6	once	CASSLWAYEQYF	TGTGCCAGCAGCTTGTGGGCATACGAGCAGTACTTC
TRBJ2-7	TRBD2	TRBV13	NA	CASSLARGDEQYF	TGTGCCAGCAGCTTAGCCCGGGGGGACGAGCAGTACTTC
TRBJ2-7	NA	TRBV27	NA	CASSPGHSEQYF	TGTGCCAGCAGCCCGGGACATTCCGAGCAGTACTTC
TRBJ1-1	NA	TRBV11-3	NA	CASSWGWGDSLTEAFF	TGTGCCAGCAGCTGGGGGTGGGGCGACAGCCTCACTGAAGCTTTCTTT
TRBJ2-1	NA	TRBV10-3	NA	CAIASQGSLLILDEQFF	TGTGCCATCGCTAGTCAGGGGAGTCTCCTTATCCTCGATGAGCAGTTCTTC
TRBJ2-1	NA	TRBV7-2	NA	CASSPTTPNEQFF	TGTGCCAGCAGCCCGACTACCCCCAATGAGCAGTTCTTC
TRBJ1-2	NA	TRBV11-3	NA	CASSEDGQLYGYTF	TGTGCCAGCAGCGAAGACGGACAGCTCTATGGCTACACCTTC
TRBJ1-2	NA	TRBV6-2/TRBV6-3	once	CASSYSKGGPYGYTF	TGTGCCAGCAGTTACTCGAAAGGAGGGCCATATGGCTACACCTTC
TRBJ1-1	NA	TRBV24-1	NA	CATSDFGQMVLNTEAFF	TGTGCCACCAGTGATTTCGGACAGATGGTCTTGAACACTGAAGCTTTCTTT
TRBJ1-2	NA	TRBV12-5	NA	CASGLVSAGYGYTF	TGTGCTAGTGGTTTGGTATCAGCCGGCTATGGCTACACCTTC
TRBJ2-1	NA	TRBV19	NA	CASSTGHVSYNEQFF	TGTGCCAGTAGTACGGGACACGTCTCCTACAATGAGCAGTTCTTC
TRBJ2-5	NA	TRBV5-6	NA	CASSLDWRGLQETQYF	TGTGCCAGCAGCTTGGACTGGCGGGGACTCCAAGAGACCCAGTACTTC
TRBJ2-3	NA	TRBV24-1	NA	CATRERRPDTQYF	TGTGCCACCAGGGAGAGGCGCCCAGATACGCAGTATTTT
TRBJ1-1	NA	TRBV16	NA	CASSRMAGTQAFF	TGTGCCAGCAGCCGAATGGCCGGGACCCAAGCTTTCTTT
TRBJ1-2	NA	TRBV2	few	CASSDREGLLRGYTF	TGTGCCAGCAGTGATCGGGAGGGTCTGCTTCGGGGCTACACCTTC